These T cell receptor beta chains were read from a single sample in a study of T cell repertoires in cytomegalovirus infection. A single record per CDR3 protein comes from TCRdb applying MiXCR to the reads. Among about a million distinct CDR3 sequences listed, 30% to 40% were seen once. These receptors lack a known antigen. Material: cultured CD8+ T cells from PBMCs, obtained from culture after CMV antigen stimulation. Receptors originate from a human donor in good health (CMV status not recorded). Some clones in this sample may be carry-over from other donors' samples. The CDR3 runs from the conserved cysteine through the conserved F or W. The order of the fields is D gene, J gene, clone size, V gene, CDR3 DNA, CDR3 protein. The D gene is left open where the match is weak. Clone size is not always given. Where it is, it says once, few, many or a class for expanded clones.

d_call: NA; j_call: TRBJ2-7; clone_size: few; v_call: TRBV20-1; cdr3_nt: TGCAGTGCTAGAGGACCAGTAGAGGATCTCTACGAGCAGTACTTC; cdr3_aa: CSARGPVEDLYEQYF
d_call: NA; j_call: TRBJ1-1; clone_size: many; v_call: TRBV7-6; cdr3_nt: TGTGCCAGCAGCTCATACCTCGGTACCACTGAAGCTTTCTTT; cdr3_aa: CASSSYLGTTEAFF
d_call: NA; j_call: TRBJ2-7; clone_size: once; v_call: TRBV20-1; cdr3_nt: TGCAGTGCTAGGGGTCGACAGAACTCCTACGAGCAGTACTTC; cdr3_aa: CSARGRQNSYEQYF
d_call: NA; j_call: TRBJ2-1; clone_size: NA; v_call: TRBV15; cdr3_nt: TGTGCTACCAGAGCCCAAAGGACAGGACTAGAGGGGTTCTTC; cdr3_aa: CATRAQRTGLEGFF
d_call: TRBD2; j_call: TRBJ2-5; clone_size: NA; v_call: TRBV27; cdr3_nt: TGTGCCAGCAGTCCATTAGCGGGGGATACCCAAGAGACCCAGTACTTC; cdr3_aa: CASSPLAGDTQETQYF
d_call: NA; j_call: TRBJ2-6; clone_size: few; v_call: TRBV9; cdr3_nt: TGTGCCAGCAGCGGGCGGGGACACTCTGGGGCCAACGTCCTGACTTTC; cdr3_aa: CASSGRGHSGANVLTF
d_call: TRBD2; j_call: TRBJ2-3; clone_size: few; v_call: TRBV6-6; cdr3_nt: TGTGCCAGCAGTTACTCAATAGCGGGGTTGACAGATACGCAGTATTTT; cdr3_aa: CASSYSIAGLTDTQYF
d_call: NA; j_call: TRBJ1-3; clone_size: few; v_call: TRBV9; cdr3_nt: TGTGCCAGCAGCGACGGGACAACCTCTGGAAACACCATATATTTT; cdr3_aa: CASSDGTTSGNTIYF
d_call: NA; j_call: TRBJ2-2; clone_size: NA; v_call: TRBV5-4; cdr3_nt: TGTGCCAGCAGCTCAGACGATCGGGGGTACAACACCGGGGAGCTGTTTTTT; cdr3_aa: CASSSDDRGYNTGELFF
d_call: TRBD2; j_call: TRBJ2-3; clone_size: NA; v_call: TRBV18; cdr3_nt: TGTGCCAGCTCACCTCCTAGCGGGGAAGCAGATACGCAGTATTTT; cdr3_aa: CASSPPSGEADTQYF
d_call: NA; j_call: TRBJ1-2; clone_size: few; v_call: TRBV6-5; cdr3_nt: TGTGCCAGCAGTTACACCGAGAACTACCGCCATGGCTACACCTTC; cdr3_aa: CASSYTENYRHGYTF
d_call: NA; j_call: TRBJ1-2; clone_size: many; v_call: TRBV7-8; cdr3_nt: TGTGCCAGCAGCTTAGTCGGGCAGGGATATGGCTACACCTTC; cdr3_aa: CASSLVGQGYGYTF
d_call: NA; j_call: TRBJ1-2; clone_size: few; v_call: TRBV14; cdr3_nt: TGTGCCAGCAGCCAAGAGAATGCTGGGGGCTATGGCTACACCTTC; cdr3_aa: CASSQENAGGYGYTF
d_call: TRBD2; j_call: TRBJ2-2; clone_size: NA; v_call: TRBV7-4; cdr3_nt: TGTGCCAGCAGCTCGAGACTAGCGAAGAACACCGGGGAGCTGTTTTTT; cdr3_aa: CASSSRLAKNTGELFF
d_call: TRBD1; j_call: TRBJ2-5; clone_size: NA; v_call: TRBV7-7; cdr3_nt: TGTGCTAGCAGCTTCCTCTACCCGGGACAGAAGGACCAAGAGACCCAGTACTTC; cdr3_aa: CASSFLYPGQKDQETQYF
d_call: NA; j_call: TRBJ2-7; clone_size: NA; v_call: TRBV6-1; cdr3_nt: TGTGCCAGCAGTGAAGGACGTAGCGCCCACGAGCAGTACTTC; cdr3_aa: CASSEGRSAHEQYF
d_call: TRBD1; j_call: TRBJ1-5; clone_size: NA; v_call: TRBV20-1; cdr3_nt: TGCAGTGCTAGACACTCCGGACAGGGGTGGTTGAATCAGCCCCAGCATTTT; cdr3_aa: CSARHSGQGWLNQPQHF
d_call: TRBD2; j_call: TRBJ2-2; clone_size: NA; v_call: TRBV7-3; cdr3_nt: TGTGCCAGCAGCCCTGCGGCGGGGGACCTCATCGGGGAGCTGTTTTTT; cdr3_aa: CASSPAAGDLIGELFF
d_call: TRBD1; j_call: TRBJ2-5; clone_size: few; v_call: TRBV28; cdr3_nt: TGTGCCAGCAGTCCGCCTGGACAGGGGGCCGGGCAAGAGACCCAGTACTTC; cdr3_aa: CASSPPGQGAGQETQYF
d_call: NA; j_call: TRBJ1-1; clone_size: NA; v_call: TRBV5-4; cdr3_nt: TGTGCCAGCAGCTTATTTAAGGACGGACTTGTCACTGAAGCTTTCTTT; cdr3_aa: CASSLFKDGLVTEAFF
d_call: NA; j_call: TRBJ1-2; clone_size: NA; v_call: TRBV7-2; cdr3_nt: TGTGCCAGCAGCCCAAGGGAGAACCCCTATGGCTACACCTTC; cdr3_aa: CASSPRENPYGYTF
d_call: NA; j_call: TRBJ1-1; clone_size: few; v_call: TRBV6-5; cdr3_nt: TGTGCCAGCATGTGGGGACATAAAGCTTTCTTT; cdr3_aa: CASMWGHKAFF
d_call: NA; j_call: TRBJ1-1; clone_size: few; v_call: TRBV27; cdr3_nt: TGTGCCAGCACTGCAGGGAACGGGTTCACTGAAGCTTTCTTT; cdr3_aa: CASTAGNGFTEAFF
d_call: TRBD1; j_call: TRBJ2-3; clone_size: NA; v_call: TRBV12-3/TRBV12-4; cdr3_nt: TGTGCCAGCACCCCGCTCGACAGGGGACGCACAGATACGCAGTATTTT; cdr3_aa: CASTPLDRGRTDTQYF
d_call: NA; j_call: TRBJ2-3; clone_size: few; v_call: TRBV6-2/TRBV6-3; cdr3_nt: TGTGCCAGCAGTTACGAGGGGGGCCGCACAGATACGCAGTATTTT; cdr3_aa: CASSYEGGRTDTQYF
d_call: TRBD2; j_call: TRBJ2-1; clone_size: NA; v_call: TRBV7-9; cdr3_nt: TGTGCCAGCAAGGAAACGGGGGGTGGTAATGAGCAGTTCTTC; cdr3_aa: CASKETGGGNEQFF
d_call: NA; j_call: TRBJ2-1; clone_size: NA; v_call: TRBV6-2/TRBV6-3; cdr3_nt: TGTGCCAACAGTCCGATCACGACAGTTCCCTTTTACAATGAGCAGTTCTTC; cdr3_aa: CANSPITTVPFYNEQFF
d_call: NA; j_call: TRBJ1-6; clone_size: NA; v_call: TRBV27; cdr3_nt: TGTGCCAGCAGTGAGGGCCCGAATTCACCCCTCCACTTT; cdr3_aa: CASSEGPNSPLHF
d_call: NA; j_call: TRBJ1-1; clone_size: few; v_call: TRBV27; cdr3_nt: TGTGCCAGCAGTTTAAGTCGTTCCCCCGGGGCTTGGACTGAAGCTTTCTTT; cdr3_aa: CASSLSRSPGAWTEAFF
d_call: NA; j_call: TRBJ1-1; clone_size: few; v_call: TRBV15; cdr3_nt: TGTGCCACCAAGGGTCCGGACACTGAAGCTTTCTTT; cdr3_aa: CATKGPDTEAFF
d_call: TRBD1; j_call: TRBJ2-7; clone_size: NA; v_call: TRBV6-1; cdr3_nt: TGTGCCAGCAAAAATGCAGGACAGGGGAACGAGCAGTACTTC; cdr3_aa: CASKNAGQGNEQYF
d_call: NA; j_call: TRBJ2-4; clone_size: few; v_call: TRBV7-9; cdr3_nt: TGTGCCAGCAGCGAACCGGGACATTTAGCCAAAAACATTCAGTACTTC; cdr3_aa: CASSEPGHLAKNIQYF
d_call: NA; j_call: TRBJ1-4; clone_size: NA; v_call: TRBV12-5; cdr3_nt: TGTGCTAGTGGCTGGGGGCATACTAATGAAAAACTGTTTTTT; cdr3_aa: CASGWGHTNEKLFF
d_call: TRBD2; j_call: TRBJ2-1; clone_size: NA; v_call: TRBV10-3; cdr3_nt: TGTGCCATCAGAGAACTAGCGTCCTCCTACAATGAGCAGTTCTTC; cdr3_aa: CAIRELASSYNEQFF
d_call: NA; j_call: TRBJ1-5; clone_size: NA; v_call: TRBV12-5; cdr3_nt: TGTGCTAGGGGTTTGGGGATTTCGAACAATCAGCCCCAGCATTTT; cdr3_aa: CARGLGISNNQPQHF
d_call: TRBD2; j_call: TRBJ2-3; clone_size: NA; v_call: TRBV6-1; cdr3_nt: TGTGCCAGCAGTCACAATAGCGGGGGGGCGGATACGCAGTATTTT; cdr3_aa: CASSHNSGGADTQYF
d_call: NA; j_call: TRBJ1-5; clone_size: NA; v_call: TRBV5-5; cdr3_nt: TGTGCCAGCAGCATGACAGGCCCAGGAGGCAATCAGCCCCAGCATTTT; cdr3_aa: CASSMTGPGGNQPQHF
d_call: TRBD2; j_call: TRBJ2-7; clone_size: few; v_call: TRBV25-1; cdr3_nt: TGTGCCAGCAGTGAATGGGGGGGGGACTACGAGCAGTACTTC; cdr3_aa: CASSEWGGDYEQYF
d_call: NA; j_call: TRBJ1-2; clone_size: many; v_call: TRBV7-6; cdr3_nt: TGTGCCAGCAGCTTAGGGTCGATAGCAAACTATGGCTACACCTTC; cdr3_aa: CASSLGSIANYGYTF
d_call: NA; j_call: TRBJ2-1; clone_size: few; v_call: TRBV7-9; cdr3_nt: TGTGCCCGAGGTCGCGGCTGGGATGAGCAGTTCTTC; cdr3_aa: CARGRGWDEQFF
d_call: NA; j_call: TRBJ1-4; clone_size: few; v_call: TRBV19; cdr3_nt: TGTGCCAGTAGAAAGTCCTACGGGGGGGCAACTAATGAAAAACTGTTTTTT; cdr3_aa: CASRKSYGGATNEKLFF
d_call: NA; j_call: TRBJ1-1; clone_size: NA; v_call: TRBV10-3; cdr3_nt: TGTGCCATCAGTGCCCAGAACACTGAAGCTTTCTTT; cdr3_aa: CAISAQNTEAFF
d_call: TRBD1; j_call: TRBJ1-5; clone_size: NA; v_call: TRBV10-3; cdr3_nt: TGTGCCATCAGTGAGGGGGACAGGCATAGCAATCAGCCCCAGCATTTT; cdr3_aa: CAISEGDRHSNQPQHF
d_call: NA; j_call: TRBJ2-5; clone_size: NA; v_call: TRBV10-3; cdr3_nt: TGTGCCATCAGTGAGCGGACAGTCCAAGGGACCCAGTGCTTC; cdr3_aa: CAISERTVQGTQCF
d_call: TRBD1; j_call: TRBJ1-4; clone_size: NA; v_call: TRBV20-1; cdr3_nt: TGCAGTGCTAGAGATCAAGGGGGCGCGGGATTGGGTGAAAAACTGTTTTTT; cdr3_aa: CSARDQGGAGLGEKLFF
d_call: NA; j_call: TRBJ2-2; clone_size: NA; v_call: TRBV7-6; cdr3_nt: TGTGCTAGCAGCTCCGAATTGGAGTCCGGGGAGCTGTTTTTT; cdr3_aa: CASSSELESGELFF
d_call: TRBD2; j_call: TRBJ2-1; clone_size: NA; v_call: TRBV6-5; cdr3_nt: TGTGCCAGCAGCCCGGGGGGACCCCCAGGGAATGAGCAGTTCTTC; cdr3_aa: CASSPGGPPGNEQFF
d_call: NA; j_call: TRBJ2-7; clone_size: NA; v_call: TRBV2; cdr3_nt: TGTGCCAGCGGTGGGGGCGCGCCCTACGAGCAGTACTTC; cdr3_aa: CASGGGAPYEQYF
d_call: TRBD2; j_call: TRBJ2-5; clone_size: NA; v_call: TRBV11-3; cdr3_nt: TGTGCCAGCAGCCTCGGGACTAGCGGGGGGCCCCAGTACTTC; cdr3_aa: CASSLGTSGGPQYF
d_call: TRBD2; j_call: TRBJ2-2; clone_size: few; v_call: TRBV4-3; cdr3_nt: TGCGCCAGCAGCCAACGGGGGGAGGCCGGGGAGCTGTTTTTT; cdr3_aa: CASSQRGEAGELFF
d_call: NA; j_call: TRBJ2-3; clone_size: NA; v_call: TRBV9; cdr3_nt: TGTGCCAGCAGCGTAGTTAGTTGGCCGCGGACAGAGTTGGAAGATACGCAGTATTTT; cdr3_aa: CASSVVSWPRTELEDTQYF
d_call: NA; j_call: TRBJ2-5; clone_size: few; v_call: TRBV10-1; cdr3_nt: TGCGCCAGCAGTGAACGGGCCCTCCAAGAGACCCAGTACTTC; cdr3_aa: CASSERALQETQYF
d_call: TRBD2; j_call: TRBJ2-7; clone_size: NA; v_call: TRBV20-1; cdr3_nt: TGCAGTGCTAGAGATCGAGGCGCTAGCGGGGGTTCCTACGAGCAGTACTTC; cdr3_aa: CSARDRGASGGSYEQYF
d_call: NA; j_call: TRBJ1-2; clone_size: NA; v_call: TRBV12-3/TRBV12-4; cdr3_nt: TGTGCCAGCAGATCCCCATCCAGTCATTATGGCTACACCTTC; cdr3_aa: CASRSPSSHYGYTF
d_call: NA; j_call: TRBJ1-1; clone_size: NA; v_call: TRBV4-3; cdr3_nt: TGCGCCAGCAGCCAAGGGGCCCTGAACGAAGCTTTCTTT; cdr3_aa: CASSQGALNEAFF
d_call: TRBD1; j_call: TRBJ2-2; clone_size: many; v_call: TRBV12-5; cdr3_nt: TGTGCTAGTGGTTTGTCCCCCCACAGGGGACAGGGACTTGCCGGGGAGCTGTTTTTT; cdr3_aa: CASGLSPHRGQGLAGELFF
d_call: TRBD1; j_call: TRBJ2-3; clone_size: few; v_call: TRBV7-9; cdr3_nt: TGTGCCAGCAGCTGGGGACAGACAGATACGCAGTATTTT; cdr3_aa: CASSWGQTDTQYF
d_call: NA; j_call: TRBJ2-5; clone_size: few; v_call: TRBV12-3/TRBV12-4; cdr3_nt: TGTGCCAGCAGTGAACTACCCGCAGGGGTCCAAGAGACCCAGTACTTC; cdr3_aa: CASSELPAGVQETQYF
d_call: NA; j_call: TRBJ1-1; clone_size: NA; v_call: TRBV12-5; cdr3_nt: TGTGCTAGTGGTTTGACACACTTTGAAGCTTTCTTT; cdr3_aa: CASGLTHFEAFF
d_call: NA; j_call: TRBJ2-3; clone_size: NA; v_call: TRBV7-9; cdr3_nt: TGTGCCAGCAGCACGGACGGTAGCAATCAGCCCCAGTATTTT; cdr3_aa: CASSTDGSNQPQYF